This T cell receptor beta chain appears in the sequencing data of a study of T cells in tumors after PD-1 blockade. Looking at the study overall: Each patient got pembrolizumab 200 mg every 3 weeks or cemiplimab 350 mg every 2 weeks. On average, peripheral blood gave around 110,000 TCR templates and about 34,000 unique clonotypes.

The CDR3 covers 13 residues. With 5 bases removed from V and 1 base from J, the gap between germline ends came to 8 bases. Data came from immunoSEQ multiplex PCR; TCRdb stores just in-frame clones and leaves some out. The table has roughly 50,000 clones, more than 70% seen once. The chain joins TRBV12-3 or TRBV12-4 to TRBJ1-1; D call uncertain. This clonotype originated in a human donor with basal cell carcinoma. Sequenced material: PBMCs, taken before anti-PD-1 treatment. Written as DNA, the CDR3 is TGTGCCAGCAGTAGTCTTAGGAACACTGAAGCTTTCTTT. Encoded protein: CASSSLRNTEAFF.